Described below is a single T cell receptor beta chain sequence and its context. These data come from a study of blood T cell repertoires in COVID-19. About the research overall: Sources were T cells, B-cell-depleted T cells, or PBMCs; the material itself was cDNA or gDNA.

The Seattle patients joined while their infection was active and were tracked longitudinally afterward. This CDR3 is 16 amino acids long. Germline CDR1 is KGHSH and CDR2 is LQKENI. V was shortened by 2 bases and J by 0 bases, with 13 bases between the two germline ends. As handled by the study authors: Estimates of nucleated cell counts were drawn from the amplification of reference gene primers. Measured with immunoSEQ multiplex PCR; TCRdb has only the in-frame clones, and not every one. V and J calls and clone size are those listed in that table; D and trimming were worked out from the DNA. The sample includes fewer than 250,000 clones, about nine tenths of them seen just once.

The sample comprised peripheral blood. This receptor was taken from a man in his fifties or sixties with COVID-19, enrolled during active disease. The chain links TRBV18 to TRBJ1-2; tentative D call: TRBD1 (5 bases). For the CDR3, the DNA is TGTGCCAGCTCACCATCCCCGGACACGACTAACTATGGCTACACCTTC. Its translation is CASSPSPDTTNYGYTF.